This paragraph covers one T cell receptor (beta chain) sequence. The sample comes from a study of blood T cell repertoires in COVID-19. Whole-study context: COVID-19 samples, acute and convalescent, were from the United States, Italy and Spain. Sample material is recorded as cDNA or gDNA derived from T cells, B-cell-depleted T cells, or PBMCs.

In the original workflow: Reference gene primer amplification in the assay estimated nucleated cell counts. Generated by immunoSEQ multiplex PCR, the TCRdb table keeps only in-frame clones and is missing some. V and J calls and clone size are those listed in that table; D and trimming were worked out from the DNA. Here the sample spans about 130,000 clones, approximately 83% being singletons. The origin of this receptor is a woman over 75 with acute or convalescent COVID-19. Material: peripheral blood.

The CDR3 DNA reads TGCGCCAGCAGCCAAGCGATTGGAGGGAACTATGGCTACACCTTC. It is translated as CASSQAIGGNYGYTF. V gene TRBV4-1 combines with J gene TRBJ1-2; D gene uncertain. This CDR3 spans 15 amino acids. Germline V gene lookup returns CDR1 MGHRA and CDR2 YSYEKL. V was shortened by 1 base and J by 2 bases, with 11 bases between the two germline ends.